Following are 17 T cell receptor beta chains from one sample sequenced in a study of blood T cell repertoires in COVID-19. Clones were read by immunoSEQ multiplex PCR, and TCRdb kept only the in-frame ones, dropping some. The table shows just under 95,000 clones, with around 80% occurring only once. Material: peripheral blood. All receptors derive from a middle-aged man who had recovered from COVID-19.

This chain joins TRBV7-2 and TRBJ2-7; D perhaps matches TRBD1 (6 bases). The CDR3 has 14 amino acids. Germline loops: CDR1 SGHTA, CDR2 FQGNSA. V gave up 5 bases and J gave up 4 bases, with 15 bases separating them. CDR3 in amino acids: CASSPRDIRYEQYF. DNA of the CDR3: TGTGCCAGCAGCCCCCGGGACATTAGATACGAGCAGTACTTC.

On this clone: This same CDR3 is encoded by further DNA sequences in the sample. V and J are TRBV2 and TRBJ1-1, with TRBD1 as a possible D gene (5 bases). CDR1 and CDR2 (germline): SNHLY, FYNNEI. CDR3 length: 13 residues. V was pared by 4 bases and J by 5 bases, with 11 bases between. The CDR3, as DNA: TGTGCCAGCAGTGCGGGGGAGGGTACTGAAGCTTTCTTT. It specifies CASSAGEGTEAFF.

The chain's CDR3 is CSVATGGSNTEAFF. The CDR3 nucleotides are TGCAGCGTCGCGACAGGGGGATCGAACACTGAAGCTTTCTTT. The V and J genes are TRBV29-1 and TRBJ1-1; 9 bases line up with TRBD1. This CDR3 region has 14 residues. Trimming took 6 bases from V and 1 from J; bases not matched to a gene: 6. Germline assignment: CDR1 SQVTM and CDR2 ANQGSEA.

The gene calls are TRBV4-2 and TRBJ1-5, with D possibly being TRBD1 (5 bases). This CDR3 is built from 15 residues. V gave up 5 bases and J gave up 4 bases, with 15 bases separating them. Germline V lookup: CDR1 LGHNA, CDR2 YNFKEQ. The CDR3, as DNA: TGTGCCAGCAGCTACACAGCCGGGGGAAATCAGCCCCAGCATTTT. This encodes CASSYTAGGNQPQHF.

V and J are TRBV19 and TRBJ1-1; D is undetermined. The CDR3 is made up of 14 amino acids. CDR1 and CDR2 from the germline V gene are LNHDA and SQIVND (reference sequence). The V and J ends lost 9 bases and 3 bases respectively, with 17 bases between them. CDR3 nucleotide sequence: TGTGCCAGCGAGGGTGGCAGGAGGTACACTGAAGCTTTCTTT. Translating it yields CASEGGRRYTEAFF.

In this sample, this clone is medium-sized (0.01 to 0.1%). V gene TRBV24-1 combines with J gene TRBJ2-2; 8 bases agree with TRBD2. The CDR3 runs 15 residues. Germline loops: CDR1 KGHDR, CDR2 SFDVKD. With 1 base clipped from V and 3 bases from J, the junction kept 0 bases outside the gene matches. The CDR3 DNA sequence: TGTGCCACCAGTGATTTACTAGCGGACACCGGGGAGCTGTTTTTT. It yields the protein CATSDLLADTGELFF.

This chain connects TRBV6-5 to TRBJ1-2, with 8 bases lining up with TRBD1. Germline trimming cut 6 bases from V and 4 bases from J; bases unmatched to any gene: 7. The CDR3 runs 14 residues. CDR1 is MNHEY and CDR2 is SVGAGI in the germline V gene. The CDR3 DNA reads TGTGCCAGCAGGGGGCAGGGGGCATCCTATGGCTACACCTTC. It encodes CASRGQGASYGYTF.

The V gene is TRBV29-1, the J gene TRBJ2-3; TRBD2 might be the D (6 bases). In germline, CDR1 is SQVTM, CDR2 ANQGSEA. The ends were cut back, 6 bases at V and 4 bases at J, with 17 bases in the middle. The CDR3 is 14 amino acids. CDR3 sequence reads: CSVIGGKKADTQYF. CDR3 DNA: TGCAGCGTGATCGGCGGGAAGAAGGCAGATACGCAGTATTTT.

V usage is TRBV2 and J usage is TRBJ1-5; the D is unclear. Trimming took off 6 bases at V and 4 bases at J, with 16 bases between the two ends. Per the germline V gene, CDR1 is SNHLY and CDR2 is FYNNEI. This CDR3 has 15 amino acids. CDR3 sequence (DNA): TGTGCCAGCAGGGGCCCTCGAACAGAGAATCAGCCCCAGCATTTT. Translated, it gives CASRGPRTENQPQHF.

J is TRBJ2-1 and V is TRBV4-2, with 11 bases lining up with TRBD2. Trimming took 5 bases from V and 4 from J; bases not matched to a gene: 7. This CDR3 has 16 amino acids. Germline CDR1 and CDR2: LGHNA and YNFKEQ. The CDR3 nucleotides read TGTGCCAGCAGCTCGATAGCGGGGGGGTTATACAATGAGCAGTTCTTC. Its protein is CASSSIAGGLYNEQFF.

The chain uses TRBV10-2 and TRBJ1-5, with D possibly matching TRBD1 (6 bases). The CDR3 has 12 residues. CDR1 WSHSY and CDR2 SAAADI come from the germline V gene. V shed 5 bases and J shed 4 bases, with 6 bases lying between them. This CDR3 reads CASSTGNQPQHF. The CDR3 DNA sequence: TGCGCCAGCAGTACAGGGAATCAGCCCCAGCATTTT.

This clone has just a few counts. This chain joins TRBV19 and TRBJ2-1; a possible D gene is TRBD2 (6 bases). Per germline, CDR1 LNHDA and CDR2 SQIVND (reference sequence). V was shortened by 4 bases and J by 6 bases, with 13 bases between the two germline ends. The CDR3 contains 14 residues. Here the CDR3 reads CASSTARGSNEQFF. CDR3 DNA sequence: TGTGCCAGTAGTACCGCCCGGGGGAGCAATGAGCAGTTCTTC.

This clone was seen a handful of times. The rearrangement uses TRBV18 and TRBJ1-2; possible D gene TRBD1, 6 bases. Per germline, CDR1 KGHSH and CDR2 LQKENI. V gave up 3 bases and J gave up 8 bases, with 16 bases separating them. This CDR3 is 14 amino acids long. CDR3 nucleotide sequence: TGTGCCAGCTCACCTCGGCAGGGGCTTGGAGGCTACACCTTC. Translation: CASSPRQGLGGYTF.

The rearrangement joins TRBV11-2 to TRBJ2-1; TRBD2 matches 12 bases. CDR1 and CDR2 (germline): SGHAT, FQNNGV. J gave up 3 bases and V 3 bases, and 6 bases lay outside the gene matches. This CDR3 contains 17 residues. The CDR3 region is CASSLGLTSGSYNEQFF. The CDR3 nucleotides are TGTGCCAGCAGCTTGGGACTGACTAGCGGGAGCTACAATGAGCAGTTCTTC.

The chain has TRBV30 and TRBJ2-7; D gene ambiguous. V shed 1 base and J shed 0 bases, with 4 bases lying between them. The CDR3 has 12 amino acids. Germline V gene data show CDR1 as GTSNPN and CDR2 as SVGIG (reference sequence). CDR3 nucleotides: TGTGCCTGGAGTGCAAACTCCTACGAGCAGTACTTC. Translation gives CAWSANSYEQYF. The full variable domain, in which reference TRBV30 and TRBJ2-7 provide the parts outside the CDR3, is SQTIHQWPATLVQPVGSPLSLECTVEGTSNPNLYWYRQAAGRGLQLLFYSVGIGQISSEVPQNLSASRPQDRQFILSSKKLLLSDSGFYLCAWSANSYEQYFGPGTRLTVT.

The rearrangement joins TRBV2 to TRBJ1-1, with TRBD1 matching 10 bases. With 7 bases clipped from V and 5 bases from J, the junction kept 7 bases outside the gene matches. The CDR3 totals 14 residues. The germline gives CDR1 SNHLY, CDR2 FYNNEI. CDR3 loop: CASTKTGGETEAFF. The DNA for the CDR3 is TGTGCCAGCACCAAGACAGGGGGCGAAACTGAAGCTTTCTTT.

This sequence joins TRBV12-3 or TRBV12-4 and TRBJ1-5; 9 positions match TRBD1. With 7 bases clipped from V and 6 bases from J, the junction kept 4 bases outside the gene matches. There are 13 residues in the CDR3. The CDR3 nucleotides read TGTGCCAGCAATAGGGACAGGGTTCAGCCCCAGCATTTT. Its translation is CASNRDRVQPQHF.